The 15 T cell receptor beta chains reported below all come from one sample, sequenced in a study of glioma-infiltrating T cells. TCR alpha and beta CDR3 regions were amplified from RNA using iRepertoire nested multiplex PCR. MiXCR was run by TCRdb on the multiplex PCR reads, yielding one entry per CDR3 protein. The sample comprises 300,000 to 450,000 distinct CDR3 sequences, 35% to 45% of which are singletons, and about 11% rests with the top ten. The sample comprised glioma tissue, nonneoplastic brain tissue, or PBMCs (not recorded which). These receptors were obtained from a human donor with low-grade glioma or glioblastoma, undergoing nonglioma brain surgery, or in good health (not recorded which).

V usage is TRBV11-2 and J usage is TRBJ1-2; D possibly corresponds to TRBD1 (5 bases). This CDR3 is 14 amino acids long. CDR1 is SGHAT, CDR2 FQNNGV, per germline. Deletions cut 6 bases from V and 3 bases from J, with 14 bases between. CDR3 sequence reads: CASSQTWGDYGYTF. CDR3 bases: TGTGCCAGCAGTCAGACATGGGGGGACTATGGCTACACCTTC.

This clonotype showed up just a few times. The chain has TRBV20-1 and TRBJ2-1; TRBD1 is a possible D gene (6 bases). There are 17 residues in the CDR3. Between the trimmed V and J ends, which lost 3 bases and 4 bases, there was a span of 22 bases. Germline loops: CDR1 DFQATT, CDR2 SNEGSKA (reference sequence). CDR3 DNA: TGCAGTGCTAGGATTCCCTATGGACAGCAAATTTACAATGAGCAGTTCTTC. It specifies CSARIPYGQQIYNEQFF.

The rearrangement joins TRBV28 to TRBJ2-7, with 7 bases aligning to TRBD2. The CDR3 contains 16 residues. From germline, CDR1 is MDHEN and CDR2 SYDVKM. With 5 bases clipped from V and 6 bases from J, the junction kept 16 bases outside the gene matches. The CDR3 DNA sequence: TGTGCCAGCAGTCTAAGGGACTATACCGGGGGTTCCGAGCAGTACTTC. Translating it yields CASSLRDYTGGSEQYF.

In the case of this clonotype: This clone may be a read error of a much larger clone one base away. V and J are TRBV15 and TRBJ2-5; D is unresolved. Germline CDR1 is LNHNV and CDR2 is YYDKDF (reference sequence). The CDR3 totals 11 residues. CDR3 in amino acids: CASSRVETQYF. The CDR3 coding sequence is TGTGCCTCCAGCAGAGTAGAGACCCAGTACTTC.

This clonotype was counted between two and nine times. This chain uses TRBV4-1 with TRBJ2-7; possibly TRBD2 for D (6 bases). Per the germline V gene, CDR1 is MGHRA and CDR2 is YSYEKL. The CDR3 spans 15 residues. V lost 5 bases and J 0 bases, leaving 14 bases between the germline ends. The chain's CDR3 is CASSKLGLSSYEQYF. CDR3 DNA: TGCGCCAGCAGCAAACTGGGACTGAGCTCCTACGAGCAGTACTTC.

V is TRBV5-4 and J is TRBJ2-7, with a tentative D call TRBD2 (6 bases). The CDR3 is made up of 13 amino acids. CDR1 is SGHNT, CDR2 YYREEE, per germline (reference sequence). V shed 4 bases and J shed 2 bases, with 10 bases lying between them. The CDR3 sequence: CASSRLVPYEQYF. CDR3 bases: TGTGCCAGCAGCAGACTAGTTCCCTACGAGCAGTACTTC.

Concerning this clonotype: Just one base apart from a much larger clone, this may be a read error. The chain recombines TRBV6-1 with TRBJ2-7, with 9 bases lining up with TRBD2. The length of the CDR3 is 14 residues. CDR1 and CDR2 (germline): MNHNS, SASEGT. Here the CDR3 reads CASSFSSGTYKQYF. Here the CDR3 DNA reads TGTGCCAGCAGTTTCTCTAGCGGGACCTACAAGCAGTACTTC.

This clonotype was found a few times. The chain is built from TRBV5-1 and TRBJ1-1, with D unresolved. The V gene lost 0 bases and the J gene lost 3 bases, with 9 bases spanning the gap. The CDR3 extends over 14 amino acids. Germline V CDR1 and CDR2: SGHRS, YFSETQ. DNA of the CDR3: TGCGCCAGCAGCTTGGACCGCCAGGACACTGAAGCTTTCTTT. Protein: CASSLDRQDTEAFF.

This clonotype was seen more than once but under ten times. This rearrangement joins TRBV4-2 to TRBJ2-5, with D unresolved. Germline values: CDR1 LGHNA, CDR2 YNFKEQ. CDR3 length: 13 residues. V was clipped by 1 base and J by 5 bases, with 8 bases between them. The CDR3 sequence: CASSQGDRETQYF. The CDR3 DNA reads TGTGCCAGCAGCCAAGGGGATCGGGAGACCCAGTACTTC.

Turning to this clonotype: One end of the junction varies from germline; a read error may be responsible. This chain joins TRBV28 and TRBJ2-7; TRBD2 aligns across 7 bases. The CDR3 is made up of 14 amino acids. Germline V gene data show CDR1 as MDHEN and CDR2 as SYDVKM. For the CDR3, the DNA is TGCGCCAGCAGCACCACGGGGGGATGGCACGAGCAGTACTTC. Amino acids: CASSTTGGWHEQYF.

CDR3 DNA sequence: TGTGCCAGCAGTGATATGGAACAGGGAGACACTGAAGCTTTCTTT. Its protein is CASSDMEQGDTEAFF. The chain employs TRBV6-1 and TRBJ1-1, with D tentatively TRBD1 (6 bases). V lost 3 bases, J lost 3 bases, and 14 bases lay in between. CDR1 is MNHNS, CDR2 SASEGT, per germline. This CDR3 is 15 amino acids long.

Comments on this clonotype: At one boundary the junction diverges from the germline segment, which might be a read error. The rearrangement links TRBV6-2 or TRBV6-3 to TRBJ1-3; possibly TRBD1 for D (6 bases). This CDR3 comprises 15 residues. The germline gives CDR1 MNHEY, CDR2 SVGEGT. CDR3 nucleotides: TGTGCCGGCAGGCCGGGACACAGAAAAGGAAACACCATATATTTT. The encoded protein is CAGRPGHRKGNTIYF.

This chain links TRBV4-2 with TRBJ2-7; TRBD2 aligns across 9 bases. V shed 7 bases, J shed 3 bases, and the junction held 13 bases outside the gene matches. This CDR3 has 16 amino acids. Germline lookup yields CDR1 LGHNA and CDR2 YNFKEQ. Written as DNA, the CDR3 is TGTGCCAGCACTCCCCACGGTAGCGGGAGCCGCTACGAGCAGTACTTC. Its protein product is CASTPHGSGSRYEQYF.

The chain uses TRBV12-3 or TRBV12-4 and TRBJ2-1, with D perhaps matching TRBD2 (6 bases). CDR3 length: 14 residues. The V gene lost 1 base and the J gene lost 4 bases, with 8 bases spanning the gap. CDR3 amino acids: CASSLVGLYNEQFF. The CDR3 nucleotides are TGTGCCAGCAGTTTAGTGGGACTTTACAATGAGCAGTTCTTC.

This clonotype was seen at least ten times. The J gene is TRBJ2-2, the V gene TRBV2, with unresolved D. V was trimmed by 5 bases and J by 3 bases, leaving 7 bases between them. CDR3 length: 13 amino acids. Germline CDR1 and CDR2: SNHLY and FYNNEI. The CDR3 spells CASSPRYTGELFF. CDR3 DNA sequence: TGTGCCAGCAGTCCCAGATACACCGGGGAGCTGTTTTTT.